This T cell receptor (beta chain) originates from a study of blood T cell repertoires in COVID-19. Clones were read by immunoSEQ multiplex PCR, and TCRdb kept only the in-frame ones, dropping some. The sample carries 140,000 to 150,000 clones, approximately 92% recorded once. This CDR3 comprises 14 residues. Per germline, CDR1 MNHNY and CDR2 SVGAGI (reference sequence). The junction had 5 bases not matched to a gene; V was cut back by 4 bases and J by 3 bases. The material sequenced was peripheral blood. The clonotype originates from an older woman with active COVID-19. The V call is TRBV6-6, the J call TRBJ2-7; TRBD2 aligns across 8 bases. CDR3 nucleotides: TGTGCCAGCAGTTTACTAGCGGATCACTACGAGCAGTACTTC. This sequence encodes CASSLLADHYEQYF.